Listed below are T cell receptor beta chains from one sample, sequenced in a study of identical twins. TCRdb reprocessed the 5' RACE reads with MiXCR, giving one entry per CDR3 protein. The sample has about 300,000 distinct CDR3 sequences, 9% to 15% seen once. These same data were also listed under a study on yellow fever vaccine responses in identical twins.

What was sequenced was CD8+ T cells sorted from blood. These receptors came from a woman aged 18-29 years in good health. Both conserved end residues are part of each CDR3. The size of a clone is reported for some rows only, either as once, few or many, or as a class for expanded clones.

j_call v_call clone_size cdr3_aa
TRBJ2-5 TRBV7-7 . CASSLYSGGPQETQYF
TRBJ1-4 TRBV29-1 . CSVKGGRLFF
TRBJ2-1 TRBV2 few CASSEEDRAYEQFF
TRBJ2-3 TRBV27 . CASRIGLAGDVDTQYF
TRBJ2-7 TRBV28 . CASSFGGVNDEQYF
TRBJ2-1 TRBV7-8 few CASSARGVVNEQFF
TRBJ2-1 TRBV11-2 few CASSLRSGREQFF
TRBJ2-2 TRBV2 . CASSEGPTNTGELFF
TRBJ2-3 TRBV2 . CASSGTGGTTDTQYF
TRBJ1-2 TRBV6-4 . CASSDVPWYGYTF
TRBJ2-7 TRBV20-1 many CSAYRGNEQYF
TRBJ1-1 TRBV24-1 . CATSLSGKTEAFF
TRBJ2-1 TRBV28 few CASSWGWGTHLTEGNEQFF
TRBJ2-5 TRBV5-1 few CASGPGQGKETQYF
TRBJ2-5 TRBV13 many CASSTLAGAVETQYF
TRBJ1-1 TRBV7-8 . CASSAKGGVPFEAFF
TRBJ1-1 TRBV6-5 . CASSYSDNRGPNTEAFF
TRBJ2-2 TRBV20-1 few CSARDRVNTGELFF
TRBJ2-1 TRBV9 . CASSNGLAGYEQFF
TRBJ2-7 TRBV14 . CASSFRAYLAEQYF
TRBJ2-5 TRBV11-2 once CASSWREETQYF
TRBJ2-1 TRBV4-2 . CASSQEAWTSGRTTFYNEQFF
TRBJ1-2 TRBV28 . CASSLTQGLYGYTF
TRBJ2-5 TRBV5-1 . CASSFYSRVGETQYF
TRBJ2-1 TRBV12-3/TRBV12-4 many CASSSYPSGSSYNEQFF
TRBJ2-3 TRBV6-1 once CASSAIAGAPDTQYF
TRBJ2-1 TRBV29-1 . CSVAGLAGTYNEQFF
TRBJ2-1 TRBV7-2 few CASSLGLKGDLSSYNEQFF
TRBJ1-5 TRBV2 . CASSGMDKSNQPQHF
TRBJ2-7 TRBV11-2 few CASSPSMSYEQYF
TRBJ2-1 TRBV5-5 few CASSYRLAGYEQFF
TRBJ2-1 TRBV10-3 few CAISESDEQFF
TRBJ2-2 TRBV2 few CASSDGSRRGFTGELFF
TRBJ2-1 TRBV7-3 few CASSLKGGYNSGRENEQFF
TRBJ2-1 TRBV11-2 few CASSPKTSGGVDEQFF
TRBJ2-3 TRBV27 few CASSSLGSSGTTDTQYF
TRBJ2-2 TRBV24-1 . CATSDWTENTGELFF
TRBJ2-1 TRBV9 . CASEVNEQFF
TRBJ2-3 TRBV20-1 . CCARDLMSGSGTDTQYF
TRBJ2-5 TRBV7-9 many CASSFGEGTQYF
TRBJ2-3 TRBV12-3/TRBV12-4 . CASSPDSLREGSDTQYF
TRBJ2-7 TRBV18 many CASSLDQGPEQYF
TRBJ2-1 TRBV24-1 . CATSGGFNEQFF
TRBJ1-2 TRBV4-1 . CASSPTEQNYGYTF
TRBJ1-5 TRBV27 many CASSPRWIPHQPQHF
TRBJ2-7 TRBV20-1 few CSARDLADYEQYF
TRBJ2-1 TRBV20-1 few CSAKLAGGYNEQFF
TRBJ1-4 TRBV21-1 . CASSKGRRGHEKLFF
TRBJ2-7 TRBV13 . CASSPRGLGGGEQYF
TRBJ2-1 TRBV24-1 . CATSDFREGLNEQFF
TRBJ2-7 TRBV28 . CASSLGRLASSYEQYF
TRBJ2-7 TRBV12-3/TRBV12-4 . CASSYPTGGGSWEQYF
TRBJ1-1 TRBV24-1 . CAAFSTRDRTYGPTEAFF
TRBJ2-2 TRBV29-1 few CSVDGGRSGTGELFF